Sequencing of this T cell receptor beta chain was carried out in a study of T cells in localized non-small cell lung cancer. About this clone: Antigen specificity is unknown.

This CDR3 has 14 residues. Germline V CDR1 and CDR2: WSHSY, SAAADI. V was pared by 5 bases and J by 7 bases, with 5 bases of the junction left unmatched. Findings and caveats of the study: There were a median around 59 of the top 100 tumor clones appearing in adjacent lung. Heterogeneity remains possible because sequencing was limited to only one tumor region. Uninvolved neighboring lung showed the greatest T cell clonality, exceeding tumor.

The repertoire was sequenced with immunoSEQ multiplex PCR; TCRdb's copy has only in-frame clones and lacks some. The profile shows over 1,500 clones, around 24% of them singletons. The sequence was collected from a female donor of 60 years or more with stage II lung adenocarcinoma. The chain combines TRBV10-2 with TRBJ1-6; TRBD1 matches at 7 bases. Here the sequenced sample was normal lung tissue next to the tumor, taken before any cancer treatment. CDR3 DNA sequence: TGCGCCAGCAGTAGAGGGGGCGTAAATTCACCCCTCCACTTT. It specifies CASSRGGVNSPLHF.